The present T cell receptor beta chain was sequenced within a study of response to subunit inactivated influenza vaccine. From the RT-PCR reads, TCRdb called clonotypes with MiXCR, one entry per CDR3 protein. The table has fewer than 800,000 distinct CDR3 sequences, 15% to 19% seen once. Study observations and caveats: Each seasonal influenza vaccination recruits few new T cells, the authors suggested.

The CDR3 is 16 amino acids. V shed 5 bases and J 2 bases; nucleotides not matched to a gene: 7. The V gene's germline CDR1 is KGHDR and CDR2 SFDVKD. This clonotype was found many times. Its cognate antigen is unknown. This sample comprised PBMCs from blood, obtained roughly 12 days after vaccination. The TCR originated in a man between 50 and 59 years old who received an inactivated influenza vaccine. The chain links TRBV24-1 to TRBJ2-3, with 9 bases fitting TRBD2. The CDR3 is CATSAKLAGSTDTQYF. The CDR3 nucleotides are TGTGCCACCAGTGCAAAACTAGCGGGCTCCACAGATACGCAGTATTTT.